One sample yielded the 11 T cell receptor beta chains listed below, sequenced in a study of STAT5B mutations in CD4+ large granular lymphocyte leukemia. Sequenced by immunoSEQ multiplex PCR; TCRdb stores in-frame clones only, minus some. The sample shows 45,000 or so clones, 80% to 90% of them seen only once. Sequencing used CD4+ T cells from blood buffy coats. These receptors all stem from a human donor in good health.

This chain uses TRBV11-2 with TRBJ2-2, with unresolved D. This CDR3 comprises 14 residues. V was cut by 5 bases and J by 4 bases, with 11 bases left in between. The germline CDR1 and CDR2 sequences are SGHAT and FQNNGV. CDR3 region: CASSPVLGTGELFF. In DNA form, the CDR3 reads TGTGCCAGCAGCCCAGTCTTGGGCACCGGGGAGCTGTTTTTT.

V usage is TRBV20-1 and J usage is TRBJ1-1; no clear D. V shed 7 bases and J shed 7 bases, with 13 bases lying between them. CDR1 and CDR2 (germline): DFQATT, SNEGSKA (reference sequence). This CDR3 region has 11 residues. The CDR3 region has the DNA TGCAGTGTTATGAGGGATGTTGAAGCTTTCTTT. As protein: CSVMRDVEAFF.

The chain has TRBV30 and TRBJ1-5, with TRBD1 identical over 8 bases. The V and J ends lost 3 bases and 4 bases, in that order; junction bases with no gene match: 8. CDR1 GTSNPN and CDR2 SVGIG come from the germline V gene (reference sequence). The CDR3 runs to 15 residues. The chain's CDR3 is CAWRGRGPINQPQHF. The DNA for the CDR3 is TGTGCCTGGAGAGGCAGGGGGCCAATTAATCAGCCCCAGCATTTT.

This chain links TRBV15 with TRBJ1-5, with 7 bases matching TRBD1. V gave up 3 bases and J gave up 7 bases; unmatched junction bases: 15. The CDR3 loop spans 17 amino acids. Germline loops: CDR1 LNHNV, CDR2 YYDKDF (reference sequence). CDR3 nucleotides: TGTGCCACCAGCAGGGAGACAGGGAGAGGGGCTCACCAGCCCCAGCATTTT. Translation gives CATSRETGRGAHQPQHF.

The chain couples TRBV27 to TRBJ2-2; maybe TRBD1 (5 bases). The CDR3 length is 16 residues. Trimming took off 2 bases at V and 0 bases at J, with 10 bases between the two ends. Per the germline V gene, CDR1 is MNHEY and CDR2 is SMNVEV (reference sequence). This CDR3 reads CASSLLRQTNTGELFF. Here the CDR3 DNA reads TGTGCCAGCAGTTTACTCCGACAGACGAACACCGGGGAGCTGTTTTTT.

The gene calls are TRBV18 and TRBJ1-2; TRBD1 matches at 7 bases. The J segment lost 5 bases and the V segment lost 0 bases, leaving 6 bases of the junction unmatched. Germline V lookup: CDR1 KGHSH, CDR2 LQKENI. The CDR3 spans 15 residues. The CDR3 bases are TGTGCCAGCTCACCACCAACAGGGGCATCGTATGGCTACACCTTC. Protein product: CASSPPTGASYGYTF.

This clone was observed a few times. V gene TRBV7-2 combines with J gene TRBJ2-2; the D is unclear. Germline V gene lookup returns CDR1 SGHTA and CDR2 FQGNSA. Trimming took 3 bases from V and 1 from J, leaving 9 bases between them. There are 15 residues in the CDR3. CDR3 amino acids: CASSFLPQNTGELFF. DNA of the CDR3: TGTGCCAGCAGCTTCCTCCCCCAGAACACCGGGGAGCTGTTTTTT.

This clone was observed a single time. This chain connects TRBV7-2 to TRBJ2-3, with unresolved D. This CDR3 has 16 residues. The V end lost 5 bases, the J end lost 5 bases, and 20 bases lay between the germline ends. CDR1 and CDR2 from the germline V gene are SGHTA and FQGNSA. CDR3 coding DNA: TGTGCCAGCAGCCCGAATATGGGCGGCTCGGGAGATACGCAGTATTTT. As protein: CASSPNMGGSGDTQYF. Variable domain in full (rest from reference TRBV7-2 and TRBJ2-3): GAGVSQSPSNKVTEKGKDVELRCDPISGHTALYWYRQSLGQGLEFLIYFQGNSAPDKSGLPSDRFSAERTGGSVSTLTIQRTQQEDSAVYLCASSPNMGGSGDTQYFGPGTRLTVL.

V is TRBV5-1 and J is TRBJ2-1; D not resolved. CDR1 is SGHRS and CDR2 is YFSETQ in the germline V gene. Trimming removed 0 bases from V and 0 bases from J, with 10 bases in between. The CDR3 is made up of 16 amino acids. DNA for the CDR3: TGCGCCAGCAGCTTGGGTGCGGCTAGCTCCTACAATGAGCAGTTCTTC. The encoded protein is CASSLGAASSYNEQFF.

This sequence joins TRBV28 and TRBJ2-7; TRBD1 agrees at 7 bases. The CDR3 length is 14 residues. The germline V gene has CDR1 MDHEN and CDR2 SYDVKM. J gave up 2 bases and V 7 bases, and 8 bases lay outside the gene matches. CDR3 residues: CASTSGQPPYEQYF. CDR3 DNA sequence: TGTGCCAGCACCTCGGGACAGCCACCCTACGAGCAGTACTTC.

This clone was observed once. This chain uses TRBV5-1 with TRBJ2-3; the D gene is possibly TRBD2 (5 bases). Germline-derived CDR1 and CDR2 are SGHRS and YFSETQ. V shed 3 bases and J shed 1 base, with 18 bases lying between them. This CDR3 region has 17 residues. The CDR3 DNA reads as TGCGCCAGCAGCTGGGCCCGTGGCGGGCCCGGCACAGATACGCAGTATTTT. This codes for CASSWARGGPGTDTQYF.